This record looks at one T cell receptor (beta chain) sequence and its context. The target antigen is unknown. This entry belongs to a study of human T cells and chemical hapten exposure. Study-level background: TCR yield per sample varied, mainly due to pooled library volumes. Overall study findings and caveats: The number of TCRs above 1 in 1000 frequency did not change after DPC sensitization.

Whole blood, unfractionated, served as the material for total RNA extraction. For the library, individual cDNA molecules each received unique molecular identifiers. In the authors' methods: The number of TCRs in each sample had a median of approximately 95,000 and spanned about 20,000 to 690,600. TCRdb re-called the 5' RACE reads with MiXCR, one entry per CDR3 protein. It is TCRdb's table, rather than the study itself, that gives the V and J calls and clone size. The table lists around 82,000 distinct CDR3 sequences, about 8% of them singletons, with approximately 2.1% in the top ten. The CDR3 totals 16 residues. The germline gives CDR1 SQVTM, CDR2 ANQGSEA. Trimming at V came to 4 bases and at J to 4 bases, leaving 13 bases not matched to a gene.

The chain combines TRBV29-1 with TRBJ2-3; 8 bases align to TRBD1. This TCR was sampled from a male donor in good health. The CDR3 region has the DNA TGCAGCGTTGGTCGCGGGACAGGCGACGCGGCAGATACGCAGTATTTT. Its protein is CSVGRGTGDAADTQYF.